The 29 T cell receptor beta chains presented below share a single source sample, sequenced in a study of Ad26.COV2.S vaccination and SARS-CoV-2 variants. Treatment specified: some 20 received Ad26.COV2.S at low or high dose, single or two shots; several received placebo; per-sample allocation not given. Day 63 after the first injection of vaccine or placebo was the sampling time. Here immunoSEQ multiplex PCR was the method, and the copy in TCRdb shows in-frame clones only, minus some. The sample shows 300,000 to 350,000 clones, about 86% of them seen only once. The source material was peripheral blood, sampled in a trial of Ad26.COV2.S vaccine versus placebo. The source is a person between 18 and 65 years old who received the Ad26.COV2.S COVID-19 vaccine or a placebo.

The rearrangement joins TRBV15 to TRBJ2-1; weak D call: TRBD2 (7 bases). The CDR3 contains 18 residues. Trimming left V 0 bases short and J 3 bases short, with 18 bases between. Germline V lookup: CDR1 LNHNV, CDR2 YYDKDF (reference sequence). CDR3 in DNA: TGTGCCACCAGCAGAGATGACCGAGAGGGGGGGATCTACAATGAGCAGTTCTTC. This translates into CATSRDDREGGIYNEQFF.

This clone was recorded only once. The gene calls are TRBV9 and TRBJ1-2; TRBD1 aligns across 9 bases. This CDR3 comprises 15 residues. Per the germline V gene, CDR1 is SGDLS and CDR2 is YYNGEE. V dropped 3 bases and J dropped 5; count of bases not matched to a gene: 8. CDR3 in DNA: TGTGCCAGCAGCGATCTGGGACAGGGAGAATATGGCTACACCTTC. Its translation is CASSDLGQGEYGYTF.

The CDR3 nucleotides read TGTGCCAGCAGCTACCGGCCCGGGACAATTGGGGACGAGCAGTACTTC. It translates to CASSYRPGTIGDEQYF. The rearrangement joins TRBV7-2 to TRBJ2-7; possible D gene TRBD1, 6 bases. Germline V gene lookup returns CDR1 SGHTA and CDR2 FQGNSA. V was shortened by 4 bases and J by 5 bases, with 21 bases between the two germline ends. The CDR3 totals 16 residues.

CDR3 sequence: CASSRQNYSGNTIYF. The CDR3 DNA reads as TGTGCCAGCAGCAGACAGAATTACTCTGGAAACACCATATATTTT. The chain is built from TRBV7-9 and TRBJ1-3; the D gene is possibly TRBD1 (5 bases). V dropped 5 bases and J dropped 0 bases, with 11 bases sitting between them. The CDR3 runs to 15 residues. Germline V gene data show CDR1 as SEHNR and CDR2 as FQNEAQ (reference sequence).

The chain combines TRBV6-5 with TRBJ1-6; D remains ambiguous. Germline V gene data show CDR1 as MNHEY and CDR2 as SVGAGI. This CDR3 comprises 16 residues. The V end was cut by 0 bases, the J end by 2 bases, with 8 bases between. In DNA, the CDR3 is TGTGCCAGCAGTTACTCGAATGGAGCCTATAATTCACCCCTCCACTTT. It is translated as CASSYSNGAYNSPLHF.

The chain couples TRBV27 to TRBJ1-6; TRBD1 matches at 10 bases. There are 17 residues in the CDR3. The germline V gene encodes CDR1 MNHEY and CDR2 SMNVEV (reference sequence). Losses at the gene ends were 7 bases for V and 9 bases for J; bases not matched to a gene: 15. CDR3 DNA: TGTGCCAGCACCTCATTGCCGGGACAGGGGTGGGGTTCACCCCTCCACTTT. It is translated as CASTSLPGQGWGSPLHF.

The rearrangement links TRBV9 to TRBJ1-6, with a tentative D call TRBD1 (5 bases). This CDR3 has 14 amino acids. V dropped 6 bases and J dropped 4 bases, with 11 bases sitting between them. In germline, CDR1 is SGDLS, CDR2 YYNGEE. CDR3 DNA sequence: TGTGCCAGCACCCCGGGGGGTTATAATTCACCCCTCCACTTT. Its translation is CASTPGGYNSPLHF.

This clone came up once. Additional DNA sequences in this sample encode the identical CDR3. The chain links TRBV7-2 to TRBJ2-1; 7 nucleotides agree with TRBD2. The CDR3 has 12 amino acids. V was pared by 4 bases and J by 8 bases, with 2 bases of the junction left unmatched. The germline gives CDR1 SGHTA, CDR2 FQGNSA. The CDR3 DNA follows: TGTGCCAGCAGCTCGGGACTACATGAGCAGTTCTTC. Translated: CASSSGLHEQFF.

The chain employs TRBV18 and TRBJ1-6; 7 bases line up with TRBD1. Germline trimming cut 6 bases from V and 4 bases from J; bases unmatched to any gene: 6. From germline, CDR1 is KGHSH and CDR2 LQKENI. CDR3 length: 15 residues. The CDR3 sequence: CASSPGTAYNSPLHF. As DNA, the CDR3 is TGTGCCAGCTCCCCAGGGACAGCTTATAATTCACCCCTCCACTTT.

J is TRBJ1-5 and V is TRBV6-6; 7 bases align to TRBD1. V dropped 7 bases and J dropped 2; count of bases not matched to a gene: 23. Germline CDR1 reads MNHNY; CDR2 reads SVGAGI (reference sequence). CDR3 length: 20 residues. The DNA of the CDR3 is TGTGCCAGCACCCACTCCACAGGAGGGGGCCAACGGGGGGGCAATCAGCCCCAGCATTTT. This gives the protein CASTHSTGGGQRGGNQPQHF.

The chain has TRBV3-1 (or the pseudogene TRBV3-2) and TRBJ2-7; 8 positions agree with TRBD1. The length of the CDR3 is 15 residues. With 2 bases clipped from V and 2 bases from J, the junction kept 5 bases outside the gene matches. Germline values: CDR1 LGHDT, CDR2 YNNKEL (reference sequence). The CDR3 DNA is TGTGCCAGCAGCCAACCAGGGGGCAGGACCTACGAGCAGTACTTC. Translated, it gives CASSQPGGRTYEQYF.

In DNA form, the CDR3 reads TGCGCCAGCAGCCAAGTCCTAGCGGGGGCCCTGGCCACCGGGGAGCTGTTTTTT. This encodes CASSQVLAGALATGELFF. This sequence joins TRBV4-3 and TRBJ2-2; 10 positions agree with TRBD2. The V gene end was trimmed by 1 base and the J gene end by 4 bases; junction bases not matched to a gene: 9. The CDR3 covers 18 residues. The germline gives CDR1 LGHNA, CDR2 YSLEER.

The V call is TRBV3-1 (or the pseudogene TRBV3-2), the J call TRBJ1-2, with TRBD1 matching over 7 bases. Germline V gene sequence: CDR1 LGHDT, CDR2 YNNKEL (reference sequence). This CDR3 is 15 amino acids long. Trimming removed 2 bases from V and 5 bases from J; junction bases left unmatched: 8. The CDR3 reads CASSQPQTGRYGYTF. CDR3 coding DNA: TGTGCCAGCAGCCAACCTCAGACAGGGAGGTATGGCTACACCTTC.

V usage is TRBV7-9 and J usage is TRBJ1-2, with D maybe TRBD1 (5 bases). Trimming cost V 1 base and J 8 bases, with 14 bases left between them. CDR3 length: 14 amino acids. Looked up from germline, CDR1 is SEHNR and CDR2 is FQNEAQ (reference sequence). The CDR3 nucleotides are TGTGCCAGCAGCTTAGTACCCACAGGAGGGGGCTACACCTTC. It specifies CASSLVPTGGGYTF.

The V and J genes are TRBV30 and TRBJ2-1, with 8 nucleotides matching TRBD2. The CDR3 runs to 14 residues. CDR1 and CDR2 (germline): GTSNPN, SVGIG (reference sequence). Unmatched junction bases numbered 3, after V lost 2 bases and J lost 3 bases. The CDR3 DNA reads TGTGCCTGGAGTAGCGGGGGAGACTACAATGAGCAGTTCTTC. Residues: CAWSSGGDYNEQFF.

The chain couples TRBV7-9 to TRBJ2-5; 7 bases map to TRBD2. The J segment lost 0 bases and the V segment lost 1 base, leaving 2 bases of the junction unmatched. The CDR3 sequence is 15 residues long. The V gene's germline CDR1 is SEHNR and CDR2 FQNEAQ (reference sequence). CDR3 nucleotides: TGTGCCAGCAGCTTAGTCCTAGCGGACCAAGAGACCCAGTACTTC. This sequence encodes CASSLVLADQETQYF.

This rearrangement joins TRBV12-3 or TRBV12-4 to TRBJ2-2; D is ambiguous. The V end lost 3 bases, the J end lost 6 bases, and 8 bases lay between the germline ends. CDR3 length: 13 residues. CDR3 bases: TGTGCCAGCAGTTTTTTAATCCCCGGGGAGCTGTTTTTT. Translating gives CASSFLIPGELFF.

The CDR3 sequence is CASSQDRGVEAFF. CDR3 DNA: TGCGCCAGCAGCCAGGACCGGGGGGTTGAAGCTTTCTTT. The V call is TRBV4-3, the J call TRBJ1-1; weak D call: TRBD1 (5 bases). The CDR3 is 13 residues long. CDR1 and CDR2 from the germline V gene are LGHNA and YSLEER. The V and J ends lost 3 bases and 7 bases respectively, with 12 bases between them.

V is TRBV9 and J is TRBJ1-3; D not resolved. The CDR3 consists of 17 residues. From germline, CDR1 is SGDLS and CDR2 YYNGEE. The ends were cut back, 1 base at V and 0 bases at J, with 14 bases in the middle. This CDR3 is CASSVSKEANSGNTIYF. The CDR3 nucleotides are TGTGCCAGCAGCGTAAGTAAGGAGGCTAACTCTGGAAACACCATATATTTT. The entire variable domain, with the rest obtained from reference TRBV9 and TRBJ1-3, is as follows: DSGVTQTPKHLITATGQRVTLRCSPRSGDLSVYWYQQSLDQGLQFLIQYYNGEERAKGNILERFSAQQFPDLHSELNLSSLELGDSALYFCASSVSKEANSGNTIYFGEGSWLTVV.

The table lists this clone with a few counts. The V and J genes are TRBV3-1 (or the pseudogene TRBV3-2) and TRBJ2-1; D is possibly TRBD2 (5 bases). V was clipped by 0 bases and J by 5 bases, with 11 bases between them. The CDR3 has 15 amino acids. The V gene's germline CDR1 is LGHDT and CDR2 YNNKEL (reference sequence). The CDR3 coding sequence is TGTGCCAGCAGCCAAGAGCGGGTAACTAACAATGAGCAGTTCTTC. Amino acids: CASSQERVTNNEQFF.

The chain is built from TRBV7-9 and TRBJ1-2; D is uncertain. This CDR3 is built from 15 residues. Trimming pared 1 base from V and 7 bases from J, leaving 16 bases between. Germline CDR1 is SEHNR and CDR2 is FQNEAQ (reference sequence). Written as DNA, the CDR3 is TGTGCCAGCAGCTTAGAAGGGCAGATCCTTTCTGGCTACACCTTC. This sequence encodes CASSLEGQILSGYTF.

The V gene is TRBV30, the J gene TRBJ1-6, with TRBD1 matching 7 bases. This CDR3 has 15 residues. Germline CDR1 and CDR2: GTSNPN and SVGIG (reference sequence). The junction had 8 bases not matched to a gene; V was cut back by 2 bases and J by 7 bases. CDR3 residues: CAWSQGKGANSPLHF. For the CDR3, the DNA is TGTGCCTGGAGTCAAGGCAAGGGGGCAAATTCACCCCTCCACTTT.

The CDR3 is CASSQDLNGRSFSSGNTIYF. The CDR3, as DNA: TGCGCCAGCAGCCAAGATCTAAATGGCAGGTCCTTTTCCTCTGGAAACACCATATATTTT. This chain links TRBV4-1 with TRBJ1-3; no definite D call. Germline loops: CDR1 MGHRA, CDR2 YSYEKL. The V gene lost 0 bases and the J gene lost 0 bases, with 21 bases spanning the gap. This CDR3 region has 20 residues.

The J gene is TRBJ1-1, the V gene TRBV6-1; 7 positions match TRBD1. From germline, CDR1 is MNHNS and CDR2 SASEGT. This CDR3 region has 14 residues. Unmatched junction bases numbered 10, after V lost 0 bases and J lost 12 bases. CDR3: CASSEARSRGVSFF. The CDR3 DNA follows: TGTGCCAGCAGTGAAGCGCGGAGCAGGGGGGTGTCTTTCTTT.

The genes are TRBV27 and TRBJ2-6; tentatively, D is TRBD1 or TRBD2 (5 bases each). Germline CDR1 MNHEY, CDR2 SMNVEV (reference sequence). This CDR3 region has 19 residues. Between the trimmed V and J ends, which lost 4 bases and 2 bases, there was a span of 21 bases. CDR3 amino acids: CASSSPTGTKYTGANVLTF. As DNA, the CDR3 is TGTGCCAGCAGTTCACCAACCGGGACCAAATACACTGGGGCCAACGTCCTGACTTTC.

This clone was counted once. The V gene is TRBV19, the J gene TRBJ2-6; D is uncertain. Germline values: CDR1 LNHDA, CDR2 SQIVND (reference sequence). Trimming left V 2 bases short and J 2 bases short, with 4 bases between. The length of the CDR3 is 14 residues. CDR3 DNA sequence: TGTGCCAGTAGTATAAACCCTGGGGCCAACGTCCTGACTTTC. Translated, it gives CASSINPGANVLTF.

The V and J genes are TRBV7-8 and TRBJ1-1; no clear D. The V gene's germline CDR1 is SGHVS and CDR2 FQNEAQ. This CDR3 region has 13 residues. With 1 base removed from V and 6 bases from J, the gap between germline ends came to 9 bases. Written as DNA, the CDR3 is TGTGCCAGCAGCTTAGAACTGGAAGCTGAAGCTTTCTTT. Translation gives CASSLELEAEAFF. The variable domain in full, with the rest retrieved from reference TRBV7-8 and TRBJ1-1, is GAGVSQSPRYKVAKRGQDVALRCDPISGHVSLFWYQQALGQGPEFLTYFQNEAQLDKSGLPSDRFFAERPEGSVSTLKIQRTQQEDSAVYLCASSLELEAEAFFGQGTRLTVV.

The rearrangement uses TRBV20-1 and TRBJ2-7; D ambiguous. There are 12 residues in the CDR3. In germline, CDR1 is DFQATT, CDR2 SNEGSKA (reference sequence). Trimming removed 6 bases at V and 2 bases at J, with 11 bases between. CDR3 in amino acids: CSASDGTYEQYF. For the CDR3, the DNA is TGCAGTGCCAGTGACGGAACCTACGAGCAGTACTTC.

This chain uses TRBV18 with TRBJ1-6, with D unclear. V dropped 4 bases and J dropped 2 bases, with 6 bases sitting between them. The CDR3 has 14 amino acids. CDR1 and CDR2 (germline): KGHSH, LQKENI. The CDR3 loop reads CASSLNPYNSPLHF. As DNA, the CDR3 is TGTGCCAGCTCACTAAACCCCTATAATTCACCCCTCCACTTT.